The sequence of this TCR beta chain was determined in a study of shared clonotypes between healthy human individuals. Study overall: Plates per donor: three CD4 naive, three CD4 memory, two CD8 naive, one CD8 memory.

A remark on this clone: What it binds is not known.

The naive CD8 fraction comprised CD45RO-negative cells positively selected for CCR7 and excluded terminally differentiated effector memory CD45RA+ cells. V lost 6 bases and J lost 12; bases outside the gene matches: 7. CDR3 length: 12 amino acids. The germline gives CDR1 MNHNY, CDR2 SVGAGI (reference sequence). Study-wide results and caveats: Among the subsets, naive ones generally showed larger estimated richness than memory ones.

Libraries were prepared by immunoSEQ multiplex PCR; TCRdb keeps only in-frame clonotypes and omits some of them. There are under 700,000 clones in the sample; 85% to 95% occur only once, and over 0.09% lies in the top ten. The J gene is TRBJ1-1, the V gene TRBV6-6, with 10 bases aligning to TRBD1. The receptor was derived from a woman under 40 in good health. The sequenced material came from naive CD8+ T cells sorted from blood. Here the CDR3 DNA reads TGTGCCAGCAGGCCCGGGACAGGGGAGTCTTTCTTT. Protein sequence: CASRPGTGESFF.